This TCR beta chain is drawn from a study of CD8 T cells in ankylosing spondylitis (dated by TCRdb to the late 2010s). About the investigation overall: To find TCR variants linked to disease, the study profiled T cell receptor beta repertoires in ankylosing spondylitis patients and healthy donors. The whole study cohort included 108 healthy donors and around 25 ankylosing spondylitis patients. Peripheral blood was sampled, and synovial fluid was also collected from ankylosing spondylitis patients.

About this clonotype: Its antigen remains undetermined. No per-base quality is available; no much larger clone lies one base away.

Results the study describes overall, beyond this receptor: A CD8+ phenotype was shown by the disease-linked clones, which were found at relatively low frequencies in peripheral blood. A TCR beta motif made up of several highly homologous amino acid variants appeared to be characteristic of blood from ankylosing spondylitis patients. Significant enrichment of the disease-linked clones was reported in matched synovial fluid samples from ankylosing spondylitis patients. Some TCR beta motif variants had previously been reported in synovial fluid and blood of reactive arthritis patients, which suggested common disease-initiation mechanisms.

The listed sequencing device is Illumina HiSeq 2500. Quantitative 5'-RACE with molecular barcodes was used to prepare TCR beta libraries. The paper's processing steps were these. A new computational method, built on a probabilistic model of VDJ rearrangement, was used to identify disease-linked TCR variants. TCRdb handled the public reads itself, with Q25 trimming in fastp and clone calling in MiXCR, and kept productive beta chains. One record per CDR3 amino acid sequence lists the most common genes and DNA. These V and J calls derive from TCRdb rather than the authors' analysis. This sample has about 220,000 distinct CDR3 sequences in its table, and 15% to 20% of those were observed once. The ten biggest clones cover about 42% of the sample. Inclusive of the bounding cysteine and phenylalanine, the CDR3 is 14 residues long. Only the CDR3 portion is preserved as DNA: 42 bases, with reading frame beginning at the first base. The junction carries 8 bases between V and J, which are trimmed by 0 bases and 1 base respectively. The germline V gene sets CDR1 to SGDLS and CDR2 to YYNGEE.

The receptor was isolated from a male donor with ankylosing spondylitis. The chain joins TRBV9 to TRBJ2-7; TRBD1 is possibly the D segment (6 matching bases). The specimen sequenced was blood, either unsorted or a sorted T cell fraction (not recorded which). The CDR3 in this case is CASSVGGQSYEQYF. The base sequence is TGTGCCAGCAGCGTAGGAGGACAGTCCTACGAGCAGTACTTC.